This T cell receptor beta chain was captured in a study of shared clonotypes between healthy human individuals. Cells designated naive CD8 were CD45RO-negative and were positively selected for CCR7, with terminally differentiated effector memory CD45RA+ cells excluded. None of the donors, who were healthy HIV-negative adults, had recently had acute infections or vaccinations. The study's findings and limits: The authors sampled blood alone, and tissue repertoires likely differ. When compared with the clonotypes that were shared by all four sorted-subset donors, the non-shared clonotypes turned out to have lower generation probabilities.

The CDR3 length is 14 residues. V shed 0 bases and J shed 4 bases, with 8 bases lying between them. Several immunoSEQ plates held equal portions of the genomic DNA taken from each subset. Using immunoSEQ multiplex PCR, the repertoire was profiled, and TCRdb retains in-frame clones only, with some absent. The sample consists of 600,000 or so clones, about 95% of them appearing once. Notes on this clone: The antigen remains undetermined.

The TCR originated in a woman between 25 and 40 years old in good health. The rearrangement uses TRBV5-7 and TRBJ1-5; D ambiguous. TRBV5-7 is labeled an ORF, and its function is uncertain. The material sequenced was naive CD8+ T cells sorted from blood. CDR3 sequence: CASSLGESNQPQHF. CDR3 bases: TGTGCCAGCAGCTTGGGGGAGAGTAATCAGCCCCAGCATTTT.